This paragraph covers one T cell receptor (beta chain) sequence. This clone occurred a few times. Which antigen it targets is not known. One base away there is no much larger clone; base qualities are not given. The cysteine opens and the phenylalanine closes a CDR3 of 14 amino acids. The kept DNA is CDR3 alone, 42 bases in frame from the first base. Via the germline V gene, CDR1 is SGHTS and CDR2 YDEGEE. V and J lose 4 bases and 6 bases, and a span of 14 bases separates them. The donors were healthy, HIV-negative adults with no recently reported acute infections or vaccinations. Every donor was a Caucasian adult residing in Nashville, Tennessee, USA. Magnetic negative selection was used to enrich CD4+ T cells, after which naive cells were positively selected on CD45RA and the negative fraction became the memory subset. Blood was collected by leukapheresis, and PBMCs were isolated by Ficoll-Histopaque density gradient centrifugation and then cryopreserved in liquid nitrogen vapor phase. Analytical flow cytometry was used to check the purity and quantity of every magnetically sorted T cell population. Each sorted fraction had its genomic DNA isolated and then quantified by UV absorbance on a Nanodrop 2000c.

TCR CDR3 regions were amplified from genomic DNA by multiplex PCR using the deep immunoSEQ assay. Extracted genomic DNA from each cell subset was distributed evenly across all wells of several immunoSEQ 96-well plates, and each plate was treated as a replicate. For sorted subsets, each replicate PCR was loaded with about 200 ng genomic DNA, equivalent to 25,000 to 30,000 T cell genomes. Purified libraries were quantified with a Qubit 3.0 fluorometer, sized on a Bioanalyzer 2100, and re-quantified with the KAPA Library Quantification kit. A separate single-read 150-cycle Illumina NextSeq 550 flow cell was used to sequence each immunoSEQ 96-well plate. The authors' pipeline ran thus. The immunoSEQ output contained only junctional sequences without quality scores, so filtering could not match that applied to full-length reads. To assign V/J genes and CDR3, sequences were annotated using PyIR, a Python wrapper for IgBLAST v1.9, with IMGT germline references. Any read was removed if the V/J assignment was weak (E-value above 1e-6), the CDR3 was missing, or the read contained stop codons, out-of-frame junctions, or ambiguous translated residues. V3J clonotypes were defined by identical inferred V gene, J gene, and CDR3 amino acid sequence. Percentage overlap between repertoires was computed as shared unique clonotypes divided by the size of the smaller repertoire. Richness of each repertoire was evaluated using RTK rarefaction, the Chao1 estimator, and Recon v2.1 estimates of unobserved clonotypes. Generation probabilities were computed with OLGA for all TCRbeta clonotypes obtained by the gDNA method from several donors. TCRdb took this table from immuneACCESS and kept in-frame rearrangements with V and J called. Such tables lack part of the clones; where checked against another copy, unresolved V genes explain under half of the gap, and the rest is unexplained. The V and J calls and clone size were taken over from that table, and D and trimming were inferred from the DNA. This sample gives 300,000 to 400,000 clones in total; over 65% of them show up just once. The top ten constitute 10% of the sample.

These data belong to a study of shared clonotypes between healthy human individuals (dated by TCRdb to about 2020). General notes on the study: A couple of women and a few men aged 18 to 49 years were included in the cohort. For each donor, CD4 naive and CD4 memory were each run on three plates, CD8 naive on two plates, and CD8 memory on one plate. Blood TCR repertoires of about five healthy adults were deeply sequenced to estimate repertoire size and the extent of clonotype sharing between individuals. To increase sequencing depth and limit assay-specific biases, different laboratories used diverse techniques to prepare libraries and sequence TCR repertoires. Leukapheresis yielded between about 0.85 and 10 billion PBMCs per donor.

Overall study outcomes, separate from this receptor: Because the study included a small number of donors, the genetic and exposure-history diversity represented was limited. Rarefaction of sorted-subset datasets indicated incomplete sequencing despite the large sequencing depth. Sampling was restricted to blood, and TCR repertoires in tissues likely differ from the TCR repertoires found in blood. Pairwise subsampling led to the expectation that sequencing depth would affect the degree of clonotype sharing among donors. When a handful of donors were compared, the shared fraction of clonotypes was about 5.4% for naive CD4, more than 3% for naive CD8, about 2.4% for memory CD4, and 0.3% to 0.5% for memory CD8. Estimated clonotype richness was generally larger for naive than for memory subsets. Compared with non-shared clonotypes, the clonotypes found in all four sorted-subset donors had higher generation probabilities.

The sequence came from a man younger than 40 in good health. The material sequenced was memory CD4+ T cells sorted from blood. The cell subset or site label, as the study defines it: CD45RA-negative fraction. The sequence links TRBV5-8 to TRBJ1-3; TRBD1 is a possible D gene, resting on 5 matching bases. The CDR3 loop reads CASSGGARENTIYF. The nucleotide sequence is given as TGTGCCAGCAGCGGCGGGGCGCGGGAAAACACCATATATTTT.